This T cell receptor (beta chain) was retrieved from a study of blood T cells in healthy people across ages (dated by TCRdb to between 2015 and 2017). Notes on the research overall: Template switching captured roughly one uniquely barcoded TCR beta cDNA molecule per two T cells in model experiments. Using deep sequencing normalized with unique cDNA molecular identifiers, the study measured how TCR beta repertoire diversity changes with age. The donors were divided into four age groups: young (average roughly 17 years), middle-aged (almost 40), aged (approximately 59) and long-lived (around 87). To avoid experimental bias, donors of different ages were randomly spread across the sequencing lanes. For two donors (one aged 18 to 30 and one aged 80 or older), the study analyzed two additional independent replicas of 1 million unique cDNA reads from the same blood draw. The investigation overall reported the following: The CMV infection status of donors was not known, potentially confounding age-related changes in expanded clonotypes. Estimates of total diversity based on one million sequenced T cells were regarded as lower bounds and as underestimates. Compared with the aged group, the long-lived group had more naive CD4+ T cells, fewer expanded clones and increased TCR diversity, a pattern suggesting age selection. Since profiling was done on bulk unsorted PBMCs, naive and antigen-experienced compartments could not be conclusively compared. The percentage of naive T cells measured by flow cytometry correlated strongly with observed TCR beta diversity. As age increased, observed TCR beta diversity per million T cells dropped in a roughly linear way, and a significant reduction was already evident by age 40.

The library came from 5' RACE. The instrument was an Illumina HiSeq 2500. A second PCR of about 7 to 12 cycles was run with a J-beta primer mix and a sample-barcoded 5' primer. Each TCR beta cDNA molecule received a unique molecular identifier from a template-switch 5' adaptor carrying 12 random nucleotides. Each sample yielded at least 2.5 million CDR3-containing paired-end reads. First-strand cDNA synthesis was performed from all RNA using the Mint cDNA synthesis kit, with priming by a TRBC-specific oligonucleotide. After uracil-DNA glycosylase treatment, a first 18-cycle PCR used universal primers M1SS and BC2_uni_R on all cDNA. Per the source publication's procedure: Each sample was normalized by randomly selecting 1 million high-quality reads, each carrying a distinct molecular identifier. Instead of being binned into consensus sequences, reads with shared molecular identifiers were discarded. CDR3 identification, clonotype clustering and error correction used MiTCR with a Q25 quality threshold and the strictest error-elimination algorithm. A nonparametric unseen species model with Euler transformation was used to estimate lower-bound total TCR beta diversity. The public reads were reanalyzed by TCRdb: fastp trimming at Q25, MiXCR alignment, in-frame beta chains only. Rows merge per CDR3 protein into single entries with the most common DNA and genes. The V and J calls follow TCRdb's processing rather than the paper's. The sample data list more than 1,400,000 distinct CDR3 sequences, and roughly 40% of these were observed just once. The ten largest clones add up to under 8% of the sample.

In its sample, this clonotype was seen many times. It has no known antigen specificity. No base quality information exists; no much larger clone differs at one position. CDR3 length: 15 amino acids, cysteine to phenylalanine. The only DNA kept is the CDR3, 45 bases in frame from the first base. For this chain, trimming is 2 bases at the V end and 2 bases at the J end, and the number of junction bases without a gene match is 4. Based on the germline V gene, the CDR1 and CDR2 sequences are SGHDN and FVKESK. Donors were a few dozen systemically healthy Caucasian individuals from Russia aged roughly 6 to 90 years. Ten milliliters of peripheral blood were drawn from each donor into EDTA-treated Vacutainer tubes. Ficoll-Paque density-gradient centrifugation was used to isolate PBMCs, with at least 7 million per sample. Total RNA was extracted from PBMCs with Trizol reagent, with at least 6 micrograms obtained per sample. For every donor, an aliquot of PBMCs went through flow cytometry to measure the percentages of naive CD45RAhigh/CD27high T cells.

The chain joins TRBV14 to TRBJ2-3, with 7 central nucleotides matching TRBD2. The clonotype originates from a woman between 18 and 29 years old in good health. The sequenced sample was blood. The DNA sequence reads TGTGCCAGCAGCCAACGGCGGGAGACCACAGATACGCAGTATTTT. It translates to CASSQRRETTDTQYF.